This T cell receptor (beta chain) originates from a study of T cell clonality in common variable immunodeficiency (dated by TCRdb to the mid-2010s). CVID was diagnosed by standard criteria: serum IgG, IgA and/or IgM reduced below normal range, plus specific antibody deficiency. A total of 40 to 50 subjects (approximately 15 female and 30 or so male; age range roughly 8 to 70 years, mean age about 40) were included in the CVID group. Both CVID patients and healthy controls were predominantly of Caucasian heritage. At the time of study participation, every CVID subject had been on replacement immunoglobulin therapy for at least one year. No CVID subject was ill or taking immunomodulatory or immunosuppressive medication when blood was collected. Heparinized peripheral whole blood samples of about 4.5 to 8.5 ml were obtained from each donor. Genomic DNA from adults with common variable immune deficiency (CVID) and from healthy adult controls was used to sequence TCRbeta CDR3 repertoires. To isolate peripheral blood mononuclear cells, diluted blood was subjected to density centrifugation over Hypaque 1077 or Ficoll-Paque. Genomic DNA was obtained from unsorted mononuclear cells using either Qiagen column purification or a centrifugation-based method.

Overall study results and their limits: Fewer TCRbeta clones were shared among CVID subjects than among healthy controls (p < 0.0001). Despite equal DNA input, controls averaged about 81,820 unique sequences per sample versus about 31,547 in CVID samples. Correlations of repertoire features with clinical complications were constrained by heterogeneity among patients within the CVID cohort. TCRbeta clonality was higher in CVID subjects than in healthy controls (t-test p = 0.018), and the increase was most characteristic of about a third of subjects. Fewer deletions and N-nucleotide insertions were reportedly observed in CVID TCRbeta sequences, and highly modified clones with 13 or more V deletions were reportedly absent from CVID TCRbeta sequences. The authors noted that sequencing repertoires of T cell subpopulations would be needed to clarify what caused the increased clonality in CVID.

Remarks on this clone: Its antigen remains unidentified. The observed sequence ends 3 residues before the CDR3 terminus, with the missing tail filled in from the germline J gene.

CDR1 and CDR2 (PRHDT, FYEKMQ) derive from the germline V gene (reference sequence). V loses 2 bases of germline sequence and J loses 1 base, and the interval between the two ends is 6 bases. Including cysteine and phenylalanine, the CDR3 has 14 amino acids. Shown are 33 bases from within the CDR3, in frame from base 1. Equivalent amounts of genomic DNA from CVID and control samples were used as sequencing input. For every sample, a 60 bp segment covering the rearranged TCRbeta CDR3 region was amplified and then sequenced. The immunoSEQ assay, a bias-corrected multiplex PCR combined with high-throughput sequencing, was used for TCRbeta amplification. The authors' analysis ran thus. Each unique nucleotide sequence was treated as a clone and annotated with V, D and J genes, copy number and frequency. Sequences were labeled productive if in frame, and non-productive if out of frame or containing stop codons. As previously described, clonality was computed from Shannon's entropy. The predicted amino acid sequences of productive clones were used to derive mean CDR3 Kyte-Doolittle hydropathy. Hierarchical clustering of scaled V gene usage was performed with the R hclust function using Manhattan distance and complete linkage. Sharing of clones by CDR3 amino acid sequence was evaluated through resampling of 12 repertoires per group over 100 rounds. The repertoires were searched for around 75 published EBV-specific and a few hundred published CMV-specific TCRbeta sequences. After a couple of CVID samples that produced fewer than 10,000 sequences were dropped from the analysis, some 43 CVID repertoires remained. Sourced from immuneACCESS, this table was stored by TCRdb with only in-frame sequences that have V and J called. A share of the clones is absent; for the studies checked, an unresolved V gene accounts for under half, and the remainder has no known explanation. V, J and clone size were drawn from that table, and D and trimming were deduced from the DNA. The sample has 20,000 to 30,000 clones on record, with no singletons. The ten most abundant clones make up 24% of the sample.

The chain is assembled from TRBV13 and TRBJ1-5; tentative D gene TRBD1, with 5 bases matching. Sequencing was carried out using peripheral blood mononuclear cells. This clonotype was obtained from a human donor with common variable immunodeficiency. The DNA read from the CDR3 is TGTGCCAGCAGCTTATGGGGCAGCAATCAGCCC. The translation is CASSLWGSNQP. In full, the CDR3 reads CASSLWGSNQPQHF.